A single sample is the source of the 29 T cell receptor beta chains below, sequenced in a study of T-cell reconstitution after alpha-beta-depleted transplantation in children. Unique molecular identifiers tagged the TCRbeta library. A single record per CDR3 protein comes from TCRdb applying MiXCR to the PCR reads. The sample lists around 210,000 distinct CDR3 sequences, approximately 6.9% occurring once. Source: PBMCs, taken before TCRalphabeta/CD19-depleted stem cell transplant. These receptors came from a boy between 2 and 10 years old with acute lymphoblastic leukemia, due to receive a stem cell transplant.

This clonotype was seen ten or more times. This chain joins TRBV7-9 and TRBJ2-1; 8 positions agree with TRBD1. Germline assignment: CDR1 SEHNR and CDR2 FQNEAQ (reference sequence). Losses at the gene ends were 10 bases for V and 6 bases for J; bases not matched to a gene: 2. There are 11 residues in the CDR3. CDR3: CATGQGNEQFF. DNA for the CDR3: TGTGCCACCGGACAGGGCAATGAGCAGTTCTTC.

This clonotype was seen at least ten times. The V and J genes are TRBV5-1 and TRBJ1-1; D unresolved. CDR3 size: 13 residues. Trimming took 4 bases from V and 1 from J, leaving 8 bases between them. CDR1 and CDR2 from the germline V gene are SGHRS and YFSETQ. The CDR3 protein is CASSDPGNTEAFF. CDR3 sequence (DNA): TGCGCCAGCAGCGATCCGGGGAACACTGAAGCTTTCTTT.

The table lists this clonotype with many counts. The CDR3 nucleotides read TGTGCCAGCAGCCAAGCAGGGGAATACAATGAGCAGTTCTTC. Translating it yields CASSQAGEYNEQFF. The chain combines TRBV14 with TRBJ2-1; tentatively, D is TRBD1 (6 bases). Per germline, CDR1 SGHDN and CDR2 FVKESK. CDR3 length: 14 amino acids. V lost 1 base and J lost 4, with 8 bases in between.

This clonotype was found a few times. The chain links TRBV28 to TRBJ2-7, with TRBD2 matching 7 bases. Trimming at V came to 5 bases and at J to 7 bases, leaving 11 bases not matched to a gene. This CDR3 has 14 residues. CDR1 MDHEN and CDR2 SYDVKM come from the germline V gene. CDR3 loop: CASSPTSLRLEQYF. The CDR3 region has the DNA TGTGCCAGCAGTCCGACTAGCTTACGGTTAGAGCAGTACTTC. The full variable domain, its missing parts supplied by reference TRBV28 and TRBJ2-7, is DVKVTQSSRYLVKRTGEKVFLECVQDMDHENMFWYRQDPGLGLRLIYFSYDVKMKEKGDIPEGYSVSREKKERFSLILESASTNQTSMYLCASSPTSLRLEQYFGPGTRLTVT.

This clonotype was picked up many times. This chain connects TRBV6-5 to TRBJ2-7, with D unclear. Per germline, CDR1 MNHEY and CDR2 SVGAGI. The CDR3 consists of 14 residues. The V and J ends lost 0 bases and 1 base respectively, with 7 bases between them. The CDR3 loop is CASSYSQNSYEQYF. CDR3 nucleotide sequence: TGTGCCAGCAGTTACTCCCAGAATTCCTACGAGCAGTACTTC.

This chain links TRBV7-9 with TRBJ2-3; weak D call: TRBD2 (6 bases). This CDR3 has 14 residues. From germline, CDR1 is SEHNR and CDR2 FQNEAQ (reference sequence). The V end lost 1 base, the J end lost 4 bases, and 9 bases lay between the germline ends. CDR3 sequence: CASSLDSGADTQYF. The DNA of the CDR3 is TGTGCCAGCAGCTTAGATAGCGGCGCAGATACGCAGTATTTT.

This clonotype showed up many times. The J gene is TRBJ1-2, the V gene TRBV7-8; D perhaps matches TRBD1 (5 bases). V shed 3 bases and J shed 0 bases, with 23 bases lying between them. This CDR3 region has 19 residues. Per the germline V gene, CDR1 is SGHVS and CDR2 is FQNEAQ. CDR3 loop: CASSFVGATASAANYGYTF. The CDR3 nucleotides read TGTGCCAGCAGCTTCGTCGGGGCGACAGCTTCAGCCGCTAACTATGGCTACACCTTC.

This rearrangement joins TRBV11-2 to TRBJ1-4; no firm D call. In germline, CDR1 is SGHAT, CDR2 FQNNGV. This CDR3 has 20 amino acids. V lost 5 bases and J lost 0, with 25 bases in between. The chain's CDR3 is CASSLNRVWARSATNEKLFF. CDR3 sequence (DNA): TGTGCCAGCAGCCTAAATCGGGTCTGGGCCAGAAGTGCAACTAATGAAAAACTGTTTTTT.

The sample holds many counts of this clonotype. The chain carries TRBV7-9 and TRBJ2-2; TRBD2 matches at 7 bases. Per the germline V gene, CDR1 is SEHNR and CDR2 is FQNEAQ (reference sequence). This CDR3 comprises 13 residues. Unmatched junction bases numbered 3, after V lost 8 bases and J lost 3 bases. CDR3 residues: CASGGVDTGELFF. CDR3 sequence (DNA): TGTGCCAGCGGGGGGGTAGACACCGGGGAGCTGTTTTTT.

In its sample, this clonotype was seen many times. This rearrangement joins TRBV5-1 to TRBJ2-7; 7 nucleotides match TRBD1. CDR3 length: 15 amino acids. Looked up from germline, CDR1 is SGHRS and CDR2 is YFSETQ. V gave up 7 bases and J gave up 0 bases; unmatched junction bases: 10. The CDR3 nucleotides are TGCGCCAGCCGGATGAGCCGGGACAGCTCCTACGAGCAGTACTTC. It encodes CASRMSRDSSYEQYF.

This chain's CDR3 is CASSDWDRGPLSNQPQHF. The CDR3 nucleotides are TGTGCCAGCAGTGACTGGGACAGGGGGCCCCTAAGCAATCAGCCCCAGCATTTT. The genes are TRBV6-4 and TRBJ1-5; 12 positions match TRBD1. In germline, CDR1 is MRHNA, CDR2 SNTAGT. V lost 1 base, J lost 1 base, and 5 bases stayed unmatched. The CDR3 totals 18 residues.

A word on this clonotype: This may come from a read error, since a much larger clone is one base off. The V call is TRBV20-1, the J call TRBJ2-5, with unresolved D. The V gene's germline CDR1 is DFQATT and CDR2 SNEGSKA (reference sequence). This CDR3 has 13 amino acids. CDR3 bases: TGCAGTGCTAGTGCCGGCAGCCAAGAGACCCAGTGCTTC. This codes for CSASAGSQETQCF.

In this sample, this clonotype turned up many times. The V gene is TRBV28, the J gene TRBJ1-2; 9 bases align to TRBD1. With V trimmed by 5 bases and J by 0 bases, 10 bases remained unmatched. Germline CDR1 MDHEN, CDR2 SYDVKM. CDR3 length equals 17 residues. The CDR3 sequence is CASSPAGTGPPNYGYTF. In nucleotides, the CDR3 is TGTGCCAGCAGTCCGGCCGGGACAGGGCCTCCTAACTATGGCTACACCTTC.

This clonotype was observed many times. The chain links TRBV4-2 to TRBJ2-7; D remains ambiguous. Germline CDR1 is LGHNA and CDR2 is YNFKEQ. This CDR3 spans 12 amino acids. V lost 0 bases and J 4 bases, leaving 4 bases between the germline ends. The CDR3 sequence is CASSQDGYEQYF. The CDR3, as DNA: TGTGCCAGCAGCCAAGATGGGTACGAGCAGTACTTC.

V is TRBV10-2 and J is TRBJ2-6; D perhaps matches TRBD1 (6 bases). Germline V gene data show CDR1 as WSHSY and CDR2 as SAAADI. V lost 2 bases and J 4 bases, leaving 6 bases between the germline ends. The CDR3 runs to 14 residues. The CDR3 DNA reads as TGCGCCAGCAGTGAGCAGGGGGGGGCCAACGTCCTGACTTTC. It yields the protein CASSEQGGANVLTF.

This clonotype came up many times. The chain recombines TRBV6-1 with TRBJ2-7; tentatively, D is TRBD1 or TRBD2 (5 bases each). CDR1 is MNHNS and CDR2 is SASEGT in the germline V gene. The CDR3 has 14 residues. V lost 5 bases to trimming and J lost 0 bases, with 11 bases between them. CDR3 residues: CASSPGRFSYEQYF. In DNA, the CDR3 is TGTGCCAGCAGTCCGGGACGGTTCTCCTACGAGCAGTACTTC.

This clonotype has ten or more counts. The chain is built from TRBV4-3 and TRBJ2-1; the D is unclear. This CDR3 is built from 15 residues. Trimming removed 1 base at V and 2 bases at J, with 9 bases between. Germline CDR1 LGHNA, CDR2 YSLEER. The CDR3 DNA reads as TGCGCCAGCAGCCAAGGGTCGATAGCCTACAATGAGCAGTTCTTC. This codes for CASSQGSIAYNEQFF.

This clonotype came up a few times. The chain's CDR3 is CASSLDATQYF. As DNA, the CDR3 is TGTGCCAGCAGCTTGGATGCCACGCAGTATTTT. The rearrangement joins TRBV5-4 to TRBJ2-3; D not certain. The germline V gene encodes CDR1 SGHNT and CDR2 YYREEE (reference sequence). Between the trimmed V and J ends, which lost 0 bases and 9 bases, there was a span of 5 bases. This CDR3 is 11 amino acids long.

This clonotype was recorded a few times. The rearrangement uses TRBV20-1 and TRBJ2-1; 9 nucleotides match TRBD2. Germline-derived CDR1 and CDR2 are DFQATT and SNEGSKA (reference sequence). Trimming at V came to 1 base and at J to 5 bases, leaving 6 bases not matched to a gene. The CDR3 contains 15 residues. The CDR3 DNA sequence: TGCAGTGCTAGAGGCACTAGCGGGTTAGACAATGAGCAGTTCTTC. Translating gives CSARGTSGLDNEQFF.

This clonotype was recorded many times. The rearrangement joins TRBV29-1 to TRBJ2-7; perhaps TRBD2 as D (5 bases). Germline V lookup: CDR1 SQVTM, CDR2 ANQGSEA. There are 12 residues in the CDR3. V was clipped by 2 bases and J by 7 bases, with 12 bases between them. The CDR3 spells CSVESSRGEQYF. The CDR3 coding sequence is TGCAGCGTTGAATCCTCTCGAGGGGAGCAGTACTTC.

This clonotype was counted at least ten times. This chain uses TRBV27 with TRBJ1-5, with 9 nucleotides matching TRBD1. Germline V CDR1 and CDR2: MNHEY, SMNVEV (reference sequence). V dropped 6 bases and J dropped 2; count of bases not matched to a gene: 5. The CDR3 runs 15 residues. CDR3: CASSRGTGRNQPQHF. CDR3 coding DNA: TGTGCCAGCAGCCGAGGGACAGGGCGCAATCAGCCCCAGCATTTT.

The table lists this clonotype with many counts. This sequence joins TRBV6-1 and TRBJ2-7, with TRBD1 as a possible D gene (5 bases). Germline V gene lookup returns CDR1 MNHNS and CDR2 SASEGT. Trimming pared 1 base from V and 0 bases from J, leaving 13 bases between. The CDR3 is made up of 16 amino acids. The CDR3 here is CASSEVRQSLSYEQYF. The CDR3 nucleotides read TGTGCCAGCAGTGAAGTCAGACAGAGCCTCTCCTACGAGCAGTACTTC.

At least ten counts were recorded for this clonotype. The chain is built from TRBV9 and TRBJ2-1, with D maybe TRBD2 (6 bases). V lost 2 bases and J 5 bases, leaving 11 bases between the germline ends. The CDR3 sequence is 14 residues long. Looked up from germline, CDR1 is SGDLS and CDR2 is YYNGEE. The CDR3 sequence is CASSVGGSDNEQFF. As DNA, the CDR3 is TGTGCCAGCAGCGTCGGGGGTTCGGACAATGAGCAGTTCTTC.

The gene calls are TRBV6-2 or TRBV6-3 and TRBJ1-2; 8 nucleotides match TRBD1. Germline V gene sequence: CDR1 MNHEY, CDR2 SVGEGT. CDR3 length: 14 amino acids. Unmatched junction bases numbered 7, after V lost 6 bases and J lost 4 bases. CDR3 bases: TGTGCCAGCAGCCGACAGGGGAGCGCCTATGGCTACACCTTC. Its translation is CASSRQGSAYGYTF.

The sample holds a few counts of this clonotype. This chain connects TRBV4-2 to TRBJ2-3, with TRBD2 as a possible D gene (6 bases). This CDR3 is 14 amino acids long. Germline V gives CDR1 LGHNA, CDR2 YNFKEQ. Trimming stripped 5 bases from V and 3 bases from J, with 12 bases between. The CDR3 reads CASSSRLETDTQYF. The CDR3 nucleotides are TGTGCCAGCAGCTCCCGACTAGAAACAGATACGCAGTATTTT.

The CDR3 nucleotides are TGTGCCAGCAGTTTAAATCGTTTGCTTAACAATGAGCAGTTCTTC. Protein sequence: CASSLNRLLNNEQFF. The chain carries TRBV12-3 or TRBV12-4 and TRBJ2-1; no firm D call. Trimming removed 2 bases at V and 5 bases at J, with 13 bases between. This CDR3 region has 15 residues.

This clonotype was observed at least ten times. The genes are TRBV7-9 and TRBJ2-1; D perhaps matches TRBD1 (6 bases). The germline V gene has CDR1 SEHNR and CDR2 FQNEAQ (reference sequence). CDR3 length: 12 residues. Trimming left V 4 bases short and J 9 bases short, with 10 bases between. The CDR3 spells CASSSNRAEQFF. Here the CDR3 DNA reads TGTGCCAGCAGCTCCAACAGGGCTGAGCAGTTCTTC.

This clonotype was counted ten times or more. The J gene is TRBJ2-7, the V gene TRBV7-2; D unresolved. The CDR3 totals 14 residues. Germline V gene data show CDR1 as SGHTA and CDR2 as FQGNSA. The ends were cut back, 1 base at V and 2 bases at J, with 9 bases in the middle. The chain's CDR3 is CASSLGTDTYEQYF. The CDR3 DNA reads TGTGCCAGCAGCTTAGGGACCGACACCTACGAGCAGTACTTC.

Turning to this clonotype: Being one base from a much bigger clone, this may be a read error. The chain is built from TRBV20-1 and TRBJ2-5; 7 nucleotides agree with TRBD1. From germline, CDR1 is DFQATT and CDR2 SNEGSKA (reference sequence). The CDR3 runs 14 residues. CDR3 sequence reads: CSAQPGQLQETQHF. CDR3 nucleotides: TGCAGTGCTCAACCGGGACAGTTACAAGAGACCCAGCACTTC.